The present entry profiles one T cell receptor beta chain with its context. TCRdb's table, derived via immunoSEQ multiplex PCR, lists solely in-frame clones and lacks some. The sample lists 130,000 to 150,000 clones, approximately 84% occurring once. This entry is derived from a study of blood T cell repertoires in COVID-19. V was clipped by 6 bases and J by 1 base, with 19 bases between them. This CDR3 has 17 residues. Germline V gives CDR1 SNHLY, CDR2 FYNNEI. Sequencing used peripheral blood. The rearrangement uses TRBV2 and TRBJ1-5; possibly TRBD1 for D (6 bases). This TCR derives from a human donor with acute or convalescent COVID-19. The donor label of this sample is uncertain. CDR3 residues: CASSRGVQGGSNQPQHF. CDR3 sequence (DNA): TGTGCCAGCAGCCGAGGGGTACAGGGCGGCAGCAATCAGCCCCAGCATTTT.